One TCR beta chain is described in this entry. Its antigen is not known. These data belong to a study of blood T cells in healthy people across ages. Background on the study: Capture by template switching was about one barcoded beta molecule per two T cells. Study-level points and caveats: Naive and antigen-experienced cells could not be conclusively compared, given unsorted PBMCs. When set beside aged donors, long-lived donors presented more naive CD4+ cells and higher diversity.

Then a second PCR, running about 6 to 11 cycles, was carried out with a sample-barcoded 5' primer and a J-beta primer mix. TCRdb re-analysed the 5' RACE reads in MiXCR, keeping a single row per CDR3 protein. This table holds approximately 1.5 million distinct CDR3 sequences, roughly 43% found once. The receptor comes from a young woman in good health. Sequencing input: blood.

The CDR3 spells CASSQRFRVGGQRSGANVLTF. CDR3 coding DNA: TGTGCCAGCAGCCAGCGTTTTCGGGTCGGGGGGCAGAGGTCTGGGGCCAACGTCCTGACTTTC. This chain links TRBV3-1 with TRBJ2-6; D is perhaps TRBD2 (7 bases). This CDR3 has 21 residues. V gave up 3 bases and J gave up 1 base, with 25 bases separating them. CDR1 and CDR2 (germline): LGHDT, YNNKEL (reference sequence).